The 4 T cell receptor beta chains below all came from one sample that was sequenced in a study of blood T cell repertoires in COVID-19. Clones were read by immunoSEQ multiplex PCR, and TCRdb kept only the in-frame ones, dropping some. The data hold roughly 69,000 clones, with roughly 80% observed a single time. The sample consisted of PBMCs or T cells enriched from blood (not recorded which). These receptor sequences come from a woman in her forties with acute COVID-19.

CDR3 DNA sequence: TGTGCCAGCAGCTTGCCGACAGGGTCCACCTCGGGCTATGGCTACACCTTC. It codes for CASSLPTGSTSGYGYTF. The chain uses TRBV5-8 and TRBJ1-2; TRBD1 matches at 7 bases. V lost 1 base, J lost 4 bases, and 13 bases stayed unmatched. Germline CDR1 reads SGHTS; CDR2 reads YDEGEE. The CDR3 is 17 amino acids.

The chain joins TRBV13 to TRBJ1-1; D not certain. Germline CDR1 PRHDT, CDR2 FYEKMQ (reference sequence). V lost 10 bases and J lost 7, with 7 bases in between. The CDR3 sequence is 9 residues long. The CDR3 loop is CATGVEAFF. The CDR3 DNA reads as TGTGCCACCGGGGTTGAAGCTTTCTTT.

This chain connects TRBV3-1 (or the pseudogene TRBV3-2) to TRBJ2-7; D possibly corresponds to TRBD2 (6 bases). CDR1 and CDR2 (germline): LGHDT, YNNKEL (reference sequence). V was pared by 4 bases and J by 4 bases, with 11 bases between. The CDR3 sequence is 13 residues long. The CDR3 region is CASSLGLGYEQYV. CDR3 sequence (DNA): TGTGCCAGCAGCCTGGGACTCGGATACGAGCAGTACGTC.

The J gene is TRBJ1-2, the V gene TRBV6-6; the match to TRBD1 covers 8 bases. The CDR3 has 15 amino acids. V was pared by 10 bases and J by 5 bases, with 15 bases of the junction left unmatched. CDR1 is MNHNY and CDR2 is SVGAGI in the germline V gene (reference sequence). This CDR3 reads CANSPYRTGNYGYTF. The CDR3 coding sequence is TGTGCCAACTCGCCTTATCGGACAGGGAATTATGGCTACACCTTC.